This is a list of T cell receptor beta chains from one sample in a study of beta chain features in type 1 diabetes. Measured with immunoSEQ multiplex PCR; TCRdb has only the in-frame clones, and not every one. The table lists 38,000 or so clones, around 60% of them singletons. The sequencing sample was made of Tregs from blood. The receptors shown here come from a woman in her thirties in good health. Each CDR3 is given with its conserved first and last residue. A D gene is named only where the DNA matches it firmly. Rows may omit the clone size; those that give it use once, few, many or a size class.

size,V,D,J,DNA,CDR3
once,TRBV4-3,.,TRBJ1-4,TGCGCCAGCAGCCAAGAGACAGGCCGTAACGAAAAACTGTTTTTT,CASSQETGRNEKLFF
.,TRBV2,TRBD1,TRBJ1-1,TGTGCCAGCAGAACAGGGGTCGTAGCTTTCTTT,CASRTGVVAFF
few,TRBV7-2,TRBD2,TRBJ2-1,TGTGCCAGCAGCTTTCGAGCGGGAGGGCCTAATGAGCAGTTCTTC,CASSFRAGGPNEQFF
few,TRBV2,TRBD2,TRBJ2-1,TGTGCCAGCAGTGGAAAAGCGGGACTCAACAATGAGCAGTTCTTC,CASSGKAGLNNEQFF
.,TRBV28,.,TRBJ2-5,TGTGCCAGCAGTTTCGGTAGACTCACGCAAGAGACCCAGTACTTC,CASSFGRLTQETQYF
.,TRBV5-1,.,TRBJ2-2,TGCGCCAGCAGCTTACTCCAGGGGGGCGGGGAGCTGTTTTTT,CASSLLQGGGELFF
few,TRBV2,TRBD2,TRBJ2-5,TGTGCCAGCAGTGCTCGGCTAGCGGGAGGGTACCAAGAGACCCAGTACTTC,CASSARLAGGYQETQYF
.,TRBV7-2,.,TRBJ1-3,TGTGCCAGCAGCCGAATAGGGGGTGCTGGAAACACCATATATTTT,CASSRIGGAGNTIYF
few,TRBV11-2,TRBD1,TRBJ2-7,TGTGCCAGCAGCAGAAACAGGGGCGAGCAGTACTTC,CASSRNRGEQYF
.,TRBV29-1,.,TRBJ1-4,TGCAGCGTTGGCGGTGGAGGATTTAATGAAAAACTGTTTTTT,CSVGGGGFNEKLFF
.,TRBV15,TRBD1,TRBJ2-2,TGTGCCACCAGCACGGAAGACAGGGGGCTCACCGGGGAGCTGTTTTTT,CATSTEDRGLTGELFF
.,TRBV7-3,TRBD1,TRBJ1-1,TGTGCCAGCAGCTTGACAGGGGGCATGTTTGGGACTGAAGCTTTCTTT,CASSLTGGMFGTEAFF
.,TRBV28,.,TRBJ1-1,TGTGCCAGCAGTTGGGCAACCGGGAGGAACACTGAAGCTTTCTTT,CASSWATGRNTEAFF
few,TRBV5-1,TRBD2,TRBJ2-1,TGCGCCAGCAAGGCCTCGACTAGCGTTTACAATGAGCAGTTCTTC,CASKASTSVYNEQFF
.,TRBV19,TRBD1,TRBJ2-1,TGTGCCAGTTGCGGGGCAGGGGGCTTTTACAATGAGCAGTTCTTC,CASCGAGGFYNEQFF
.,TRBV5-1,.,TRBJ1-4,TGCGCCAGCAGCTCCCACCAGGGGTCAGGGGCAGGGGAAAAACTGTTTTTT,CASSSHQGSGAGEKLFF
.,TRBV10-2,TRBD1,TRBJ1-4,TGCGCCAGCAGTGAGGACCAGGGGGTAGGGGCTAATGAAAAACTGTTTTTT,CASSEDQGVGANEKLFF
few,TRBV11-2,.,TRBJ2-6,TGTGCCAGCAGCTTAATGGCATCTCTCTCTGGGGCCAACGTCCTGACTTTC,CASSLMASLSGANVLTF
.,TRBV7-2,.,TRBJ2-2,TGTGCCAGCAGCTTAGTTGTAGCCGGGGAGCTGTTTTTT,CASSLVVAGELFF
.,TRBV29-1,TRBD1,TRBJ2-1,TGCAGCGCCCGGGACAGGCCATTCTATGATGAGCAGTTCTTC,CSARDRPFYDEQFF
.,TRBV5-1,.,TRBJ1-1,TGCGCCAGCAGCAGGGCCGGGCCTAGCCCTGAAGCTTTCTTT,CASSRAGPSPEAFF
.,TRBV19,TRBD1,TRBJ2-5,TGTGCCAGTAGACAGGGGGGGACCCAGTACTTC,CASRQGGTQYF
.,TRBV11-2,.,TRBJ2-7,TGTGCCAGCAGCTGGAGGGGGCTCGGGTACGAGCAGTACTTC,CASSWRGLGYEQYF
.,TRBV27,.,TRBJ2-7,TGTGCCAGCAGTTTATCTGGGCACCCCAGCCCGAACTACGAGCAGTACTTC,CASSLSGHPSPNYEQYF
.,TRBV6-5,.,TRBJ2-3,TGTGCCAGCAGTTACCGCGGTGTTCGCACAGATACGCAGTATTTT,CASSYRGVRTDTQYF
.,TRBV6-5,TRBD1,TRBJ2-7,TGTGCCAGCAGGGGACAGTTGAGCTCCTACGAGCAGTACTTC,CASRGQLSSYEQYF
.,TRBV5-1,.,TRBJ1-1,TGCGCCAGCAGTTCATGGTCGGGGAACACTGAAGCTTTCTTT,CASSSWSGNTEAFF
few,TRBV5-1,TRBD2,TRBJ2-1,TGCGCCAGCAGCCCGGGACTAGCGGGATACAATGAGCAGTTCTTC,CASSPGLAGYNEQFF
.,TRBV9,TRBD2,TRBJ2-3,TGTGCCAGCAGCGCAGGGACTAGCGGGAGTTCAGATACGCAGTATTTT,CASSAGTSGSSDTQYF
.,TRBV29-1,.,TRBJ1-4,TGCAGCGTCGGGGATTTCGAAAAACTGTTTTTT,CSVGDFEKLFF
.,TRBV7-7,.,TRBJ2-1,TGTGCTAGCAGCTGGGGGGTAGACAATGAGCAGTTCTTC,CASSWGVDNEQFF
.,TRBV25-1,TRBD2,TRBJ2-4,TGTGCCAGCAGTGAAGGGGGGGTAGCCAAAAACATTCAGTACTTC,CASSEGGVAKNIQYF
.,TRBV7-9,.,TRBJ1-2,TGTGCCAGCAGCCGGTACAGGGAACTTGGCTACACCTTC,CASSRYRELGYTF
.,TRBV7-3,TRBD1,TRBJ2-5,TGTGCCAGCAGCTCCCGGACAGGGCCTCAAGAGACCCAGTACTTC,CASSSRTGPQETQYF
.,TRBV11-2,TRBD1,TRBJ2-7,TGTGCCAGCAGCCACTCCCCAATACAGGGGCTCCCCGGCTACGAGCAGTACTTC,CASSHSPIQGLPGYEQYF
few,TRBV2,TRBD2,TRBJ2-1,TGTGCCAGCAGGGGGACCTTCGTAGCGGGAGTTGGTTACAATGAGCAGTTCTTC,CASRGTFVAGVGYNEQFF
.,TRBV9,TRBD2,TRBJ2-7,TGTGCCAGCAGCGCTGGACTAGCGGGAGCTTGGGAGCAGTACTTC,CASSAGLAGAWEQYF
.,TRBV29-1,TRBD2,TRBJ2-1,TGCAGCGTCCGTAGAAGCGGGAGAGGGGACAATGAGCAGTTCTTC,CSVRRSGRGDNEQFF
.,TRBV7-9,.,TRBJ2-7,TGTGCCAGCAGCTTAGCAGGGGTCTCCTACGAGCAGTACTTC,CASSLAGVSYEQYF
.,TRBV9,TRBD2,TRBJ2-1,TGTGCCAGCTCCGGGACTAGCGTTTACAATGAGCAGTTCTTC,CASSGTSVYNEQFF
.,TRBV2,TRBD1,TRBJ1-6,TGTGCCAGCAGGAAACAGGGGGCGCCCCTCCACTTT,CASRKQGAPLHF
.,TRBV5-1,TRBD1,TRBJ2-7,TGCGCCAGCAGCTTGGGGACAGGCCCCGAGCAGTACTTC,CASSLGTGPEQYF
.,TRBV7-3,TRBD2,TRBJ2-7,TGTGCCAGCAGCTTGGCGGGAGGGCCCTACGAGCAGTACTTC,CASSLAGGPYEQYF
few,TRBV5-6,TRBD1,TRBJ1-5,TGTGCCAGCAGCTTGGGAGGGACAGTTCGCAATCAGCCCCAGCATTTT,CASSLGGTVRNQPQHF